The present T cell receptor (beta chain) was sequenced within a study of shared clonotypes between healthy human individuals. How the authors handled the data: Junction-only sequences without quality scores were provided by ImmunoSEQ, so filtering was different. TCRdb's copy holds only in-frame clones and misses some; the assay was immunoSEQ multiplex PCR. V and J calls and clone size are given by that table; D and trimming were obtained from the DNA. The sample includes some 350,000 clones, less than 85% seen only once; the top ten take around a tenth. Germline trimming cut 1 base from V and 1 base from J; bases unmatched to any gene: 5. The germline V gene has CDR1 SGHRS and CDR2 YFSETQ. This CDR3 comprises 18 residues.

The chain joins TRBV5-1 to TRBJ2-2; 12 nucleotides agree with TRBD2. The TCR comes from a man younger than 45 in good health. Sequencing was done on a sample of memory CD4+ T cells sorted from blood. Subset of the sample: CD45RA-negative fraction. The CDR3 DNA sequence: TGCGCCAGCAGCTTGATGAGGGGACTAGCGGGGAACACCGGGGAGCTGTTTTTT. Protein sequence: CASSLMRGLAGNTGELFF.